What follows are 26 T cell receptor beta chains derived from one specimen sequenced in a study of response to subunit inactivated influenza vaccine. MiXCR, run by TCRdb on the RT-PCR reads, gives a single entry per CDR3 protein. The data hold over 800,000 distinct CDR3 sequences, with about 20% observed a single time. Sequencing was performed on PBMCs from blood, taken roughly 5 days after vaccination. The receptor source for this set is a man between 50 and 59 years old who received an inactivated influenza vaccine.

The sample holds many counts of this clonotype. The gene calls are TRBV29-1 and TRBJ2-1; 10 nucleotides align to TRBD2. The CDR3 length is 16 residues. From germline, CDR1 is SQVTM and CDR2 ANQGSEA. V lost 2 bases and J lost 2; bases outside the gene matches: 6. The CDR3 loop is CSVESGRALTYNEQFF. CDR3 DNA: TGCAGCGTTGAAAGCGGGAGGGCCCTCACCTACAATGAGCAGTTCTTC.

The chain uses TRBV7-2 and TRBJ2-3; unclear D gene. The germline V gene has CDR1 SGHTA and CDR2 FQGNSA. CDR3 length: 15 residues. The V end lost 5 bases, the J end lost 6 bases, and 18 bases lay between the germline ends. The CDR3 protein is CASSATALKWDTQYF. CDR3 DNA sequence: TGTGCCAGCAGCGCCACAGCCTTAAAGTGGGATACGCAGTATTTT.

This clonotype was recorded a few times. The chain links TRBV9 to TRBJ2-2; D possibly corresponds to TRBD1 (6 bases). Deletions cut 4 bases from V and 4 bases from J, with 14 bases between. Germline CDR1 SGDLS, CDR2 YYNGEE. The CDR3 covers 15 residues. The CDR3: CASSPLDRSTGELFF. Here the CDR3 DNA reads TGTGCCAGCAGCCCCCTGGACAGATCCACCGGGGAGCTGTTTTTT.

This clonotype has more than one count but fewer than ten. The chain recombines TRBV12-3 or TRBV12-4 with TRBJ2-7, with TRBD2 matching 10 bases. With V trimmed by 6 bases and J by 3 bases, 2 bases remained unmatched. The CDR3 has 13 residues. The CDR3 nucleotides are TGTGCCAGCAGGGGACTAGCGAGCTACGAGCAGTACTTC. This encodes CASRGLASYEQYF.

This clonotype has a handful of counts. The V gene is TRBV12-3 or TRBV12-4, the J gene TRBJ2-7; 7 bases are a match to TRBD1. The CDR3 has 15 residues. V dropped 4 bases and J dropped 2; count of bases not matched to a gene: 8. CDR3 residues: CASSWARDSPYEQYF. The CDR3 bases are TGTGCCAGCAGTTGGGCCCGGGACAGCCCCTACGAGCAGTACTTC.

The chain couples TRBV12-3 or TRBV12-4 to TRBJ2-3; 7 nucleotides line up with TRBD2. The CDR3 has 15 amino acids. Losses at the gene ends were 3 bases for V and 1 base for J; bases not matched to a gene: 4. CDR3 in amino acids: CASSLERGGTDTQYF. CDR3 nucleotide sequence: TGTGCCAGCAGTTTGGAGCGGGGAGGCACAGATACGCAGTATTTT.

This chain connects TRBV6-4 to TRBJ2-1; D is ambiguous. Germline V gene lookup returns CDR1 MRHNA and CDR2 SNTAGT. V was pared by 9 bases and J by 8 bases, with 2 bases between. This CDR3 comprises 8 residues. The DNA of the CDR3 is TGTGCCAGAGATGAGCAGTTCTTC. It specifies CARDEQFF.

Only a few counts were recorded for this clonotype. The CDR3 loop reads CASSPRTSGVIANTGELFF. The CDR3 DNA follows: TGTGCCAGCTCACCAAGGACTAGCGGGGTGATCGCGAACACCGGGGAGCTGTTTTTT. V and J are TRBV18 and TRBJ2-2; 12 bases align to TRBD2. The germline V gene has CDR1 KGHSH and CDR2 LQKENI. The CDR3 extends over 19 amino acids. The trim removed 2 bases at V and 0 bases at J, leaving 7 bases unmatched.

This clonotype came up a few times. The chain carries TRBV5-1 and TRBJ2-2; D possibly corresponds to TRBD1 (5 bases). Germline CDR1 SGHRS, CDR2 YFSETQ. V lost 0 bases to trimming and J lost 6 bases, with 15 bases between them. This CDR3 contains 16 residues. The CDR3 here is CASSLEGALIAGELFF. The CDR3 DNA reads TGCGCCAGCAGCTTGGAAGGGGCGCTGATTGCCGGGGAGCTGTTTTTT.

Here the CDR3 DNA reads TGTGCCAGCAGCCCGACAGGGGGCATAGGCAATGAGCAGTTCTTC. Protein sequence: CASSPTGGIGNEQFF. This chain connects TRBV11-1 to TRBJ2-1, with 10 positions matching TRBD1. The CDR3 length is 15 residues. Germline assignment: CDR1 SGHAT and CDR2 FQDESV (reference sequence). The trim removed 5 bases at V and 6 bases at J, leaving 7 bases unmatched.

The sample holds one count of this clonotype. DNA for the CDR3: TGTGCCAGCAGTTTGCCCGGAAATTCACCCCTCCACTTT. The encoded protein is CASSLPGNSPLHF. V usage is TRBV12-3 or TRBV12-4 and J usage is TRBJ1-6; no definite D call. The CDR3 extends over 13 amino acids. Trimming took 3 bases from V and 7 from J, leaving 7 bases between them.

The CDR3 sequence: CASSFQSGGAADTQYF. CDR3 bases: TGCGCCAGCAGCTTCCAGAGCGGGGGGGCTGCAGATACGCAGTATTTT. The V gene is TRBV5-1, the J gene TRBJ2-3, with TRBD2 matching over 10 bases. Germline V gene lookup returns CDR1 SGHRS and CDR2 YFSETQ. The V and J ends lost 2 bases and 4 bases, in that order; junction bases with no gene match: 7. This CDR3 is built from 16 residues.

This clonotype appeared once. CDR3: CASEGDGGSYNEQFF. For the CDR3, the DNA is TGTGCCAGCGAGGGGGACGGAGGCTCCTACAATGAGCAGTTCTTC. The rearrangement uses TRBV28 and TRBJ2-1, with D possibly matching TRBD1 (6 bases). This CDR3 has 15 residues. Trimming removed 8 bases from V and 0 bases from J, with 14 bases in between. The germline V gene encodes CDR1 MDHEN and CDR2 SYDVKM.

This rearrangement joins TRBV7-9 to TRBJ2-2, with 7 bases aligning to TRBD1. This CDR3 contains 17 residues. V trimming: 1 base; J trimming: 2 bases; junction bases outside the gene matches: 7. From germline, CDR1 is SEHNR and CDR2 FQNEAQ (reference sequence). The CDR3 spells CASSLGPGQTNTGELFF. CDR3 bases: TGTGCCAGCAGCTTAGGGCCGGGACAGACAAACACCGGGGAGCTGTTTTTT.

The J gene is TRBJ1-5, the V gene TRBV5-1; no clear D gene. The V end was cut by 4 bases, the J end by 2 bases, with 16 bases between. The length of the CDR3 is 16 residues. The germline gives CDR1 SGHRS, CDR2 YFSETQ. CDR3 in amino acids: CASSLGDLLGNQPQHF. The DNA of the CDR3 is TGCGCCAGCAGCCTTGGTGACCTTCTCGGCAATCAGCCCCAGCATTTT.

This clonotype was counted a few times. This sequence joins TRBV6-2 or TRBV6-3 and TRBJ1-3; D ambiguous. The V end was cut by 2 bases, the J end by 2 bases, with 7 bases between. Looked up from germline, CDR1 is MNHEY and CDR2 is SVGEGT. This CDR3 region has 14 residues. The CDR3 protein is CASSYAAAGNTIYF. CDR3 bases: TGTGCCAGCAGTTACGCGGCGGCTGGAAACACCATATATTTT.

The gene calls are TRBV6-1 and TRBJ1-4; 8 bases line up with TRBD1. The J segment lost 8 bases and the V segment lost 3 bases, leaving 5 bases of the junction unmatched. This CDR3 spans 14 amino acids. Germline CDR1 is MNHNS and CDR2 is SASEGT. The CDR3 DNA reads as TGTGCCAGCAGTGACCGGGACAGGCCCGAAAAACTGTTTTTT. Translating gives CASSDRDRPEKLFF.

V is TRBV12-5 and J is TRBJ1-3; TRBD1 matches 10 bases. The CDR3 extends over 16 amino acids. Germline CDR1 LGHNT, CDR2 FRNRAP. V dropped 5 bases and J dropped 3; count of bases not matched to a gene: 7. DNA for the CDR3: TGTGCTAGTGGTCCCAAGGACAGGGGGTTTGGAAACACCATATATTTT. Translated, it gives CASGPKDRGFGNTIYF.

This clonotype was picked up many times. The rearrangement uses TRBV12-3 or TRBV12-4 and TRBJ2-5; no clear D gene. CDR3 length: 14 residues. V was cut by 6 bases and J by 7 bases, with 18 bases left in between. CDR3 sequence (DNA): TGTGCCAGCAGCTCTGACTCCCCGGGTGGGACCCAGTACTTC. Its translation: CASSSDSPGGTQYF.

The J gene is TRBJ2-1, the V gene TRBV5-5; TRBD1 agrees at 7 bases. From germline, CDR1 is SGHKS and CDR2 YYEKEE (reference sequence). The CDR3 is 17 residues long. With V trimmed by 4 bases and J by 6 bases, 16 bases remained unmatched. CDR3 bases: TGTGCCAGCAGCCGGTCTCGATTACTCTCAGGGGGCAATGAGCAGTTCTTC. Encoded protein: CASSRSRLLSGGNEQFF.

This clonotype was observed a handful of times. The chain carries TRBV20-1 and TRBJ2-3, with D tentatively TRBD2 (6 bases). The CDR3 is 15 amino acids. Germline CDR1 is DFQATT and CDR2 is SNEGSKA (reference sequence). V gave up 6 bases and J gave up 1 base, with 17 bases separating them. CDR3 nucleotide sequence: TGCAGTGCCGAAGCCGGGGGAGCAGGCACAGATACGCAGTATTTT. As protein: CSAEAGGAGTDTQYF.

This chain joins TRBV5-1 and TRBJ2-7, with D perhaps matching TRBD2 (6 bases). CDR3 length: 14 residues. CDR1 SGHRS and CDR2 YFSETQ come from the germline V gene. Trimming stripped 2 bases from V and 6 bases from J, with 15 bases between. This chain's CDR3 is CASSLIGSALEQYF. The CDR3 nucleotides are TGCGCCAGCAGCTTAATCGGGAGCGCCCTCGAGCAGTACTTC.

This clonotype was observed a handful of times. This sequence joins TRBV25-1 and TRBJ2-3; D perhaps matches TRBD1 (6 bases). With 0 bases removed from V and 2 bases from J, the gap between germline ends came to 15 bases. The CDR3 is 17 residues long. Germline V gene data show CDR1 as MGHDK and CDR2 as SYGVNS. This CDR3 is CASSEYAVWDNTDTQYF. For the CDR3, the DNA is TGTGCCAGCAGTGAATACGCCGTTTGGGACAACACAGATACGCAGTATTTT.

The chain links TRBV7-2 to TRBJ1-4; D is perhaps TRBD1 (6 bases). Trimming cost V 5 bases and J 11 bases, with 21 bases left between them. There are 15 residues in the CDR3. Germline CDR1 is SGHTA and CDR2 is FQGNSA. CDR3 protein: CASSRTGPSSRKLFF. As DNA, the CDR3 is TGTGCCAGCAGCCGAACAGGGCCCAGTAGTAGGAAACTGTTTTTT.

The chain employs TRBV12-3 or TRBV12-4 and TRBJ2-1; perhaps TRBD2 as D (6 bases). The germline V and J ends were trimmed by 6 bases and 1 base, with 13 bases remaining between them. CDR3 length: 15 residues. In nucleotides, the CDR3 is TGTGCCAGCAGCCCAGTCGGGGGATCCTACAATGAGCAGTTCTTC. This translates into CASSPVGGSYNEQFF.

J is TRBJ2-7 and V is TRBV2, with 9 nucleotides matching TRBD1. The V and J ends lost 6 bases and 5 bases, in that order; junction bases with no gene match: 11. CDR1 and CDR2 (germline): SNHLY, FYNNEI. The CDR3 has 15 amino acids. The CDR3 nucleotides read TGTGCCAGCAGGGAGACCGGGACAGGGTTCAACGAGCAGTACTTC. Amino acids: CASRETGTGFNEQYF. Full variable domain (rest looked up from reference TRBV2 and TRBJ2-7): EPEVTQTPSHQVTQMGQEVILRCVPISNHLYFYWYRQILGQKVEFLVSFYNNEISEKSEIFDDQFSVERPDGSNFTLKIRSTKLEDSAMYFCASRETGTGFNEQYFGPGTRLTVT.